The present TCR beta chain was sequenced within a study of glioma-infiltrating T cells after dendritic cell vaccination. Study overall: Between the early 2000s and the early 2010s, patients got autologous tumor lysate-pulsed dendritic cell vaccines.

Noted time point: after dendritic cell vaccination, including at tumor progression/relapse. Repertoires were generated with immunoSEQ multiplex PCR, while TCRdb's copy carries only in-frame clones and drops some. The data contain approximately 90,000 clones, 80% to 90% of them seen just once; the ten biggest clones take up around 2.2%. There are 13 residues in the CDR3. The germline gives CDR1 MGHDK, CDR2 SYGVNS. With V trimmed by 3 bases and J by 7 bases, 6 bases remained unmatched. The source was blood, collected after dendritic cell vaccination. The J gene is TRBJ2-7, the V gene TRBV25-1, with 7 bases identical to TRBD1. This sequence was found in a human donor with glioblastoma. As DNA, the CDR3 is TGTGCCAGCAGTGAGTCCACCAGGGGGGAGCAGTACGTC. Protein sequence: CASSESTRGEQYV.